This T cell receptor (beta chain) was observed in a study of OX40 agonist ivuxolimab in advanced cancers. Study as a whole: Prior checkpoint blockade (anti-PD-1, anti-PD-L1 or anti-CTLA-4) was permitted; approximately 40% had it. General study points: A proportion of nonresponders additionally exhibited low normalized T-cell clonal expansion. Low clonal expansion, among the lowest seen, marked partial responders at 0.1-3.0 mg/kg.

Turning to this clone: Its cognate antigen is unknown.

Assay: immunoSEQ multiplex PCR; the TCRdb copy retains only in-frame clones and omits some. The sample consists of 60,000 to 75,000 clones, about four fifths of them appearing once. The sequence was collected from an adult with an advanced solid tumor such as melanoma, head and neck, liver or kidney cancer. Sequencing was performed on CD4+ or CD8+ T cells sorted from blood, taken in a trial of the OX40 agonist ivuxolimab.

The CDR3 reads CASTTLKDNTGELFF. The CDR3 DNA follows: TGTGCCAGCACCACCCTAAAGGACAACACCGGGGAGCTGTTTTTT. The genes are TRBV19 and TRBJ2-2; D is ambiguous. CDR1 and CDR2 (germline): LNHDA, SQIVND (reference sequence). Between the trimmed V and J ends, which lost 9 bases and 2 bases, there was a span of 16 bases. This CDR3 spans 15 amino acids.